The 4 T cell receptor beta chains in this list originate from one sample, sequenced in a study of regulatory T cells in long-lasting Graves disease. Time point meaning: newly diagnosed GD, antithyroid drugs for less than 3 months. The TCR library was made from RNA that had been extracted from PBMCs in TRIzol. CDR3-region Arm-PCR and iRepertoire HTBI primers produced the TCR beta libraries. TCRdb recomputed calls from the multiplex PCR reads with MiXCR, one row per CDR3 protein. This table has about 470,000 distinct CDR3 sequences, 15% appearing once. Another study also made use of these data, one on T cells in Graves' hyperthyroidism and ophthalmopathy.

The sequenced sample was peripheral blood mononuclear cells (PBMCs), obtained at new diagnosis, from a patient treated with antithyroid drugs. The receptors shown here come from a woman between 25 and 40 years old with Graves disease.

This clonotype was counted many times. The V call is TRBV24-1, the J call TRBJ2-7; 9 bases agree with TRBD1. Trimming took 4 bases from V and 5 from J; bases not matched to a gene: 11. The CDR3 has 16 residues. Germline assignment: CDR1 KGHDR and CDR2 SFDVKD. CDR3 sequence: CATSEGPGQGIHEQYF. CDR3 DNA: TGTGCCACCAGTGAAGGACCGGGACAGGGTATCCACGAGCAGTACTTC.

This clonotype was counted a single time. It may be a read error: a sequence one base away is much more abundant. The chain has TRBV11-3 and TRBJ1-1, with D perhaps TRBD1 (5 bases). This CDR3 has 12 amino acids. Germline V lookup: CDR1 SGHNT, CDR2 YENEEA. CDR3 residues: CVTGAGLTEAFF. In DNA form, the CDR3 reads TGTGTCACCGGGGCAGGATTGACTGAAGCTTTCTTT. The full variable domain, its missing parts supplied by reference TRBV11-3 and TRBJ1-1, is EAGVVQSPRYKIIEKKQPVAFWCNPISGHNTLYWYLQNLGQGPELLIRYENEEAVDDSQLPKDRFSAERLKGVDSTLKIQPAELGDSAVYLCVTGAGLTEAFFGQGTRLTVV.

Many counts were recorded for this clonotype. The J gene is TRBJ2-7, the V gene TRBV5-6; D might be TRBD2 (6 bases). The CDR3 spans 14 residues. Germline CDR1 and CDR2: SGHDT and YYEEEE. V dropped 2 bases and J dropped 2 bases, with 11 bases sitting between them. The CDR3 region is CASSFVAETYEQYF. The CDR3 coding sequence is TGTGCCAGCAGCTTCGTAGCGGAGACCTACGAGCAGTACTTC. Full variable domain (remainder filled in from reference TRBV5-6 and TRBJ2-7): DAGVTQSPTHLIKTRGQQVTLRCSPKSGHDTVSWYQQALGQGPQFIFQYYEEEERQRGNFPDRFSGHQFPNYSSELNVNALLLGDSALYLCASSFVAETYEQYFGPGTRLTVT.

Comments on this clonotype: At one of its ends the junction is not consistent with the germline gene, which may arise from a read error. The rearrangement links TRBV5-4 to TRBJ1-2; D gene uncertain. The germline CDR1 and CDR2 sequences are SGHNT and YYREEE (reference sequence). The CDR3 length is 19 residues. CDR3 DNA: TGCGCCAGCAGCCAAGATGTTTGGGCGAACAGTCTTGTAGCCTATGGCTACACCTTC. Translation gives CASSQDVWANSLVAYGYTF. Filled out from reference TRBV5-4 and TRBJ1-2, the complete variable domain reads ETGVTQSPTHLIKTRGQQVTLRCSSQSGHNTVSWYQQALGQGPQFIFQYYREEENGRGNFPPRFSGLQFPNYSSELNVNALELDDSALYLCASSQDVWANSLVAYGYTFGSGTRLTVV.